The 21 T cell receptor beta chains in this list originate from one sample, sequenced in a study of T cell repertoires in cytomegalovirus infection. TCRdb re-derived calls from the reads in MiXCR, one entry per CDR3 protein. The repertoire holds around 710,000 distinct CDR3 sequences, roughly 29% seen once, with roughly 14% in the top ten. No antigen has been assigned to these receptors. This specimen was cultured CD8+ T cells from PBMCs, taken from culture after CMV antigen stimulation. The origin of the receptors is a human donor in good health (CMV status not recorded). Some clones in this sample may be carry-over from other donors' samples.

The rearrangement joins TRBV19 to TRBJ2-1; 12 bases map to TRBD1. The V segment lost 3 bases and the J segment 8 bases; nucleotides outside the gene matches: 8. This CDR3 contains 16 residues. The germline CDR1 and CDR2 sequences are LNHDA and SQIVND (reference sequence). CDR3 DNA: TGTGCCAGTAGTATTGGGGGACAGGGGGCGCACGATGAGCAGTTCTTC. Its translation: CASSIGGQGAHDEQFF.

This chain uses TRBV6-5 with TRBJ2-4; D is undetermined. Germline CDR1 reads MNHEY; CDR2 reads SVGAGI. The CDR3 totals 16 residues. Trimming took off 4 bases at V and 2 bases at J, with 15 bases between the two ends. DNA for the CDR3: TGTGCCAGCAGTTCTCAAAGGGAACAGACCAAAAACATTCAGTACTTC. It specifies CASSSQREQTKNIQYF.

This clonotype turned up a few times. The chain joins TRBV6-1 to TRBJ2-3, with a weak D call TRBD1 (6 bases). Germline values: CDR1 MNHNS, CDR2 SASEGT. V dropped 5 bases and J dropped 4 bases, with 10 bases sitting between them. The CDR3 contains 13 residues. The CDR3 spells CASSWTVADTQYF. The CDR3 bases are TGTGCCAGCAGTTGGACAGTAGCAGATACGCAGTATTTT.

In this sample, this clonotype turned up a few times. The gene calls are TRBV5-6 and TRBJ2-1, with 9 positions matching TRBD1. V lost 7 bases, J lost 6 bases, and 5 bases stayed unmatched. Germline V gene data show CDR1 as SGHDT and CDR2 as YYEEEE. The CDR3 runs to 13 residues. CDR3 coding DNA: TGTGCCAGCCGGGACAGGGTGATCAATGAGCAGTTCTTC. It is translated as CASRDRVINEQFF.

The chain combines TRBV6-5 with TRBJ2-7; TRBD1 matches 9 bases. This CDR3 region has 14 residues. The J segment lost 6 bases and the V segment lost 4 bases, leaving 7 bases of the junction unmatched. Germline-derived CDR1 and CDR2 are MNHEY and SVGAGI. The CDR3 DNA reads TGTGCCAGCAGTTTGGGACAGGGAACTGGCGAGCAGTACTTC. It is translated as CASSLGQGTGEQYF.

The CDR3, as DNA: TGTGCCAGTCAAGCCCTGAACACTGAAGCTTTCTTT. Encoded protein: CASQALNTEAFF. The J gene is TRBJ1-1, the V gene TRBV19, with D hard to call. V was cut by 8 bases and J by 0 bases, with 7 bases left in between. Germline V gene data show CDR1 as LNHDA and CDR2 as SQIVND (reference sequence). This CDR3 comprises 12 residues.

This clonotype was recorded once. The junction departs from germline at one end; a sequencing error may be responsible. CDR3 sequence (DNA): TGTGCCAACAGTAATTATCGGGGACAGGCGAACTACACCTTC. Its translation is CANSNYRGQANYTF. The chain couples TRBV6-5 to TRBJ1-2; 8 bases line up with TRBD1. CDR3 length: 14 residues. Germline assignment: CDR1 MNHEY and CDR2 SVGAGI.

The rearrangement links TRBV15 to TRBJ2-7; 9 bases agree with TRBD1. Germline trimming cut 4 bases from V and 0 bases from J; bases unmatched to any gene: 4. Per germline, CDR1 LNHNV and CDR2 YYDKDF (reference sequence). The CDR3 covers 15 residues. CDR3 residues: CATSIGTGTSYEQYF. The DNA of the CDR3 is TGTGCCACCAGCATAGGGACAGGGACCTCCTACGAGCAGTACTTC.

The chain has TRBV27 and TRBJ2-7, with D possibly TRBD2 on 6 matching bases. The CDR3 length is 13 residues. V gave up 8 bases and J gave up 0 bases, with 11 bases separating them. Germline CDR1 is MNHEY and CDR2 is SMNVEV (reference sequence). In nucleotides, the CDR3 is TGTGCCAGCCGGCGGGACCTCTCCTACGAGCAGTACTTC. The encoded protein is CASRRDLSYEQYF.

The V call is TRBV28, the J call TRBJ2-2; D might be TRBD2 (5 bases). Trimming left V 4 bases short and J 0 bases short, with 12 bases between. This CDR3 is 16 amino acids long. The germline gives CDR1 MDHEN, CDR2 SYDVKM. In nucleotides, the CDR3 is TGTGCCAGCAGTTCAAGAGGGCCCGCGAACACCGGGGAGCTGTTTTTT. Its protein product is CASSSRGPANTGELFF.

The chain is built from TRBV29-1 and TRBJ1-2; D perhaps matches TRBD1 (6 bases). The CDR3 extends over 13 amino acids. V was pared by 7 bases and J by 1 base, with 13 bases between. CDR1 and CDR2 from the germline V gene are SQVTM and ANQGSEA. The CDR3 DNA is TGCAGCGCTAAGACAGGAATTAACTATGGCTACACCTTC. As protein: CSAKTGINYGYTF.

This clonotype was detected only a few times. The chain links TRBV25-1 to TRBJ1-2; maybe TRBD1 (6 bases). Germline V gene data show CDR1 as MGHDK and CDR2 as SYGVNS. The CDR3 is made up of 13 amino acids. The ends were cut back, 5 bases at V and 6 bases at J, with 13 bases in the middle. The CDR3, as DNA: TGTGCCAGCAGTCCTGGGGGCCCTCATGGCTACACCTTC. This gives the protein CASSPGGPHGYTF.

The chain links TRBV6-5 to TRBJ1-3; D ambiguous. This CDR3 contains 18 residues. Germline V lookup: CDR1 MNHEY, CDR2 SVGAGI. V lost 2 bases to trimming and J lost 1 base, with 18 bases between them. The CDR3 sequence: CASSYGPEGLTSGNTIYF. CDR3 sequence (DNA): TGTGCCAGCAGTTACGGGCCAGAGGGTCTGACATCTGGAAACACCATATATTTT.

This clonotype was found many times. The gene calls are TRBV7-6 and TRBJ2-2; D not resolved. The CDR3 is 12 residues long. V was pared by 7 bases and J by 7 bases, with 10 bases between. Germline V lookup: CDR1 SGHVS, CDR2 FNYEAQ. The CDR3 DNA is TGTGCCAGCATCCGGGCCGGCGGGGAGCTGTTTTTT. Translating gives CASIRAGGELFF. Together with reference TRBV7-6 and TRBJ2-2, the CDR3 gives the full variable domain: GAGVSQSPRYKVTKRGQDVALRCDPISGHVSLYWYRQALGQGPEFLTYFNYEAQQDKSGLPNDRFSAERPEGSISTLTIQRTEQRDSAMYRCASIRAGGELFFGEGSRLTVL.

This clonotype was observed a handful of times. The chain combines TRBV19 with TRBJ2-1; TRBD2 aligns across 8 bases. The CDR3 consists of 17 residues. CDR1 and CDR2 from the germline V gene are LNHDA and SQIVND (reference sequence). J gave up 4 bases and V 0 bases, and 8 bases lay outside the gene matches. CDR3 bases: TGTGCCAGTAGTATAGATGGTAGCGGGGCGGTATACAATGAGCAGTTCTTC. Translated: CASSIDGSGAVYNEQFF.

This clonotype was seen only a few times. The gene calls are TRBV7-2 and TRBJ1-2; D unclear. Germline V CDR1 and CDR2: SGHTA, FQGNSA. The ends were cut back, 5 bases at V and 8 bases at J, with 21 bases in the middle. The CDR3 runs to 15 residues. The CDR3 sequence: CASSPLGLTLGGYTF. CDR3 bases: TGTGCCAGCAGCCCTCTGGGCCTTACCTTGGGAGGCTACACCTTC.

The sample holds many counts of this clonotype. The rearrangement links TRBV7-6 to TRBJ1-4; a weak D match, TRBD1 (5 bases). CDR1 SGHVS and CDR2 FNYEAQ come from the germline V gene. This CDR3 region has 15 residues. Between the trimmed V and J ends, which lost 3 bases and 7 bases, there was a span of 15 bases. Here the CDR3 reads CASSLRQGQSEKLFF. CDR3 DNA sequence: TGTGCCAGCAGCTTGCGTCAGGGTCAGAGTGAAAAACTGTTTTTT.

This clonotype has a handful of counts. The chain carries TRBV11-2 and TRBJ2-2; D perhaps matches TRBD2 (5 bases). V lost 5 bases, J lost 6 bases, and 10 bases lay in between. Germline CDR1 and CDR2: SGHAT and FQNNGV. There are 13 residues in the CDR3. The CDR3 DNA follows: TGTGCCAGCAGCCCGAGCGGATCCGGGGAGCTGTTTTTT. Its protein product is CASSPSGSGELFF.

The V call is TRBV12-5, the J call TRBJ1-2; D ambiguous. Germline CDR1 and CDR2: LGHNT and FRNRAP. Trimming took off 1 base at V and 6 bases at J, with 15 bases between the two ends. The CDR3 covers 15 residues. In DNA form, the CDR3 reads TGTGCTAGTGGTTTGGCCACGCGGGGAAGGGATGGCTACACCTTC. Protein: CASGLATRGRDGYTF.

The rearrangement uses TRBV5-4 and TRBJ1-1; unclear D gene. The CDR3 totals 12 residues. Trimming removed 4 bases at V and 10 bases at J, with 14 bases between. Germline loops: CDR1 SGHNT, CDR2 YYREEE (reference sequence). The DNA for the CDR3 is TGTGCCAGCAGCCACGAGGAACTTGGAGCTTTCTTT. This encodes CASSHEELGAFF.

In its sample, this clonotype was seen a few times. The V call is TRBV23-1, the J call TRBJ2-3; 13 nucleotides align to TRBD2. TRBV23-1 is an ORF, and what it does is uncertain. V was pared by 3 bases and J by 2 bases, with 5 bases of the junction left unmatched. The CDR3 has 17 amino acids. CDR3 nucleotide sequence: TGCGCCAGCAGTCATGGGACTAGCGGGGACATCACAGATACGCAGTATTTT. It is translated as CASSHGTSGDITDTQYF.